Each of the 18 T cell receptor beta chains below was sequenced from the same sample in a study of blood T cell repertoires in COVID-19. Clones were sequenced by immunoSEQ multiplex PCR, and TCRdb holds only the in-frame ones, with some missing. The sample shows approximately 670,000 clones, just under 90% of them seen only once. The sample consisted of peripheral blood. The receptors were sampled from a woman under 30 with acute or convalescent COVID-19.

In this sample, this clone turned up once. The DNA for the CDR3 is TGTGCCAGCACCGTCGCAGGGGGCAGACAGCCCCAGCATTTT. Its protein product is CASTVAGGRQPQHF. The J gene is TRBJ1-5, the V gene TRBV5-6, with TRBD1 matching over 8 bases. Germline-derived CDR1 and CDR2 are SGHDT and YYEEEE. The CDR3 consists of 14 residues. The V segment lost 6 bases and the J segment 7 bases; nucleotides outside the gene matches: 9.

V is TRBV7-2 and J is TRBJ1-2; possibly TRBD1 for D (5 bases). V dropped 3 bases and J dropped 2 bases, with 16 bases sitting between them. This CDR3 has 16 residues. The germline V gene has CDR1 SGHTA and CDR2 FQGNSA. The CDR3: CASSFQSVWTNYGYTF. The CDR3 region has the DNA TGTGCCAGCAGCTTTCAGTCCGTATGGACAAACTATGGCTACACCTTC. Complete variable domain (other parts from reference TRBV7-2 and TRBJ1-2): GAGVSQSPSNKVTEKGKDVELRCDPISGHTALYWYRQSLGQGLEFLIYFQGNSAPDKSGLPSDRFSAERTGGSVSTLTIQRTQQEDSAVYLCASSFQSVWTNYGYTFGSGTRLTVV.

The chain couples TRBV24-1 to TRBJ2-2; 11 nucleotides align to TRBD1. Germline V CDR1 and CDR2: KGHDR, SFDVKD. With V trimmed by 2 bases and J by 6 bases, 7 bases remained unmatched. The CDR3 has 17 amino acids. Here the CDR3 reads CATSDSPRTGGSGELFF. The CDR3 coding sequence is TGTGCCACCAGTGATTCCCCAAGGACAGGGGGCTCCGGGGAGCTGTTTTTT.

V and J are TRBV2 and TRBJ1-1; weak D call: TRBD1 (5 bases). The CDR3 extends over 13 amino acids. Trimming took 3 bases from V and 6 from J, leaving 11 bases between them. The germline CDR1 and CDR2 sequences are SNHLY and FYNNEI. For the CDR3, the DNA is TGTGCCAGCAGTGACAGGGAGGGACCTGAAGCTTTCTTT. Its translation: CASSDREGPEAFF.

In this sample, this clone turned up a few times. The chain is built from TRBV7-2 and TRBJ1-5; D possibly corresponds to TRBD1 (6 bases). Looked up from germline, CDR1 is SGHTA and CDR2 is FQGNSA. There are 15 residues in the CDR3. V was clipped by 5 bases and J by 5 bases, with 16 bases between them. CDR3 nucleotide sequence: TGTGCCAGCAGCAGACCGGGACAAGGGGATCAGCCCCAGCATTTT. Translation gives CASSRPGQGDQPQHF. The entire variable domain, with the rest obtained from reference TRBV7-2 and TRBJ1-5, is as follows: GAGVSQSPSNKVTEKGKDVELRCDPISGHTALYWYRQSLGQGLEFLIYFQGNSAPDKSGLPSDRFSAERTGGSVSTLTIQRTQQEDSAVYLCASSRPGQGDQPQHFGDGTRLSIL.

With respect to this clone: The sample holds other DNA sequences that translate to the same CDR3. The genes are TRBV24-1 and TRBJ2-7; D call uncertain. The CDR3 sequence is 11 residues long. The germline V and J ends were trimmed by 6 bases and 3 bases, with 5 bases remaining between them. Per germline, CDR1 KGHDR and CDR2 SFDVKD. The CDR3 loop is CATSRGYEQYF. CDR3 bases: TGTGCCACCAGTCGCGGCTACGAGCAGTACTTC.

With regard to this clone: At the DNA level, this CDR3 is encoded by other sequences in the same sample as well. The chain has TRBV5-1 and TRBJ1-1, with a weak D call TRBD1 (5 bases). The CDR3 is 12 residues long. V lost 5 bases and J 3 bases, leaving 8 bases between the germline ends. The germline V gene has CDR1 SGHRS and CDR2 YFSETQ. CDR3 DNA sequence: TGCGCCAGCAGGGGAGGGGACACTGAAGCTTTCTTT. Amino acids: CASRGGDTEAFF. The whole variable domain, filled in from reference TRBV5-1 and TRBJ1-1, reads KAGVTQTPRYLIKTRGQQVTLSCSPISGHRSVSWYQQTPGQGLQFLFEYFSETQRNKGNFPGRFSGRQFSNSRSEMNVSTLELGDSALYLCASRGGDTEAFFGQGTRLTVV.

V and J are TRBV11-1 and TRBJ1-2, with D uncertain. The CDR3 has 13 amino acids. The V gene lost 5 bases and the J gene lost 1 base, with 8 bases spanning the gap. Germline CDR1 reads SGHAT; CDR2 reads FQDESV (reference sequence). The CDR3 DNA sequence: TGTGCCAGCAGCCCCAGTGTTAACTATGGCTACACCTTC. It yields the protein CASSPSVNYGYTF.

This clone was seen once. V and J are TRBV10-2 and TRBJ2-1; D perhaps matches TRBD1 (6 bases). Trimming stripped 0 bases from V and 5 bases from J, with 11 bases between. The length of the CDR3 is 15 residues. The germline gives CDR1 WSHSY, CDR2 SAAADI. The CDR3 reads CASSESQGLNNEQFF. The CDR3 coding sequence is TGCGCCAGCAGTGAGTCACAGGGTTTGAACAATGAGCAGTTCTTC.

The chain has TRBV7-2 and TRBJ1-4, with a tentative D call TRBD1 (5 bases). The ends were cut back, 5 bases at V and 17 bases at J, with 27 bases in the middle. This CDR3 comprises 15 residues. Germline CDR1 and CDR2: SGHTA and FQGNSA. Written as DNA, the CDR3 is TGTGCCAGCAGCACAGGTGGGAGGGGCAGTGGGGCAACTTTTTTT. Translation gives CASSTGGRGSGATFF. Full variable domain (remainder filled in from reference TRBV7-2 and TRBJ1-4): GAGVSQSPSNKVTEKGKDVELRCDPISGHTALYWYRQSLGQGLEFLIYFQGNSAPDKSGLPSDRFSAERTGGSVSTLTIQRTQQEDSAVYLCASSTGGRGSGATFFGSGTQLSVL.

The rearrangement links TRBV21-1 to TRBJ1-2. TRBV21-1 is annotated as a pseudogene. CDR3 length: 21 residues. CDR3 amino acids: CASSEQVESGGLRKKNYGYTF. CDR3 sequence (DNA): TGTGCCAGCAGCGAACAGGTTGAGAGCGGGGGACTCAGAAAAAAAAACTATGGCTACACCTTC.

The chain joins TRBV18 to TRBJ1-2, with D unclear. The CDR3 is 16 amino acids. Germline CDR1 KGHSH, CDR2 LQKENI. Trimming cost V 3 bases and J 8 bases, with 22 bases left between them. The CDR3 loop reads CASSPPDRRYEGGYTF. The CDR3 bases are TGTGCCAGCTCACCCCCCGACCGTCGCTATGAGGGCGGCTACACCTTC.

The chain has TRBV6-5 and TRBJ2-5, with 9 bases fitting TRBD1. V dropped 5 bases and J dropped 5; count of bases not matched to a gene: 9. CDR3 length: 15 residues. Per the germline V gene, CDR1 is MNHEY and CDR2 is SVGAGI. CDR3 sequence: CASSRSGQGGETQYF. CDR3 bases: TGTGCCAGCAGTAGATCGGGACAGGGAGGCGAGACCCAGTACTTC.

This sequence joins TRBV29-1 and TRBJ1-1; 8 bases align to TRBD1. Germline CDR1 and CDR2: SQVTM and ANQGSEA. This CDR3 contains 12 residues. V shed 7 bases, J shed 3 bases, and the junction held 4 bases outside the gene matches. The CDR3 region has the DNA TGCAGCGCCCGGACAGGGTACACTGAAGCTTTCTTT. Its translation is CSARTGYTEAFF.

J is TRBJ1-2 and V is TRBV6-5; tentative D call: TRBD1 (6 bases). CDR1 MNHEY and CDR2 SVGAGI come from the germline V gene. Between the trimmed V and J ends, which lost 0 bases and 14 bases, there was a span of 16 bases. This CDR3 has 13 residues. The CDR3 DNA follows: TGTGCCAGCAGTTACTCAGGGGTCGAGGGGGTAACCTTC. The encoded protein is CASSYSGVEGVTF.

This clone was seen a few times. Distinct nucleotide sequences in the sample also encode this CDR3. The rearrangement joins TRBV18 to TRBJ1-1, with D tentatively TRBD1 (5 bases). V was trimmed by 3 bases and J by 4 bases, leaving 12 bases between them. The CDR3 sequence is 14 residues long. The germline V gene has CDR1 KGHSH and CDR2 LQKENI. The CDR3 DNA sequence: TGTGCCAGCTCACCCACCCCCGGGGGCACTGAAGCTTTCTTT. This gives the protein CASSPTPGGTEAFF.

The rearrangement links TRBV12-3 or TRBV12-4 to TRBJ1-2; tentative D call: TRBD1 (5 bases). The CDR3 has 12 residues. V shed 10 bases and J shed 4 bases, with 13 bases lying between them. The CDR3 loop reads CATSMGGYGYTF. Written as DNA, the CDR3 is TGTGCCACTTCAATGGGGGGCTATGGCTACACCTTC.

The rearrangement joins TRBV6-4 to TRBJ2-3; TRBD2 agrees at 7 bases. V dropped 10 bases and J dropped 2; count of bases not matched to a gene: 6. Germline lookup yields CDR1 MRHNA and CDR2 SNTAGT. This CDR3 is 13 amino acids long. CDR3 DNA: TGTGCCACCGCGGGGGATCCCACAGATACGCAGTATTTT. Translation: CATAGDPTDTQYF.